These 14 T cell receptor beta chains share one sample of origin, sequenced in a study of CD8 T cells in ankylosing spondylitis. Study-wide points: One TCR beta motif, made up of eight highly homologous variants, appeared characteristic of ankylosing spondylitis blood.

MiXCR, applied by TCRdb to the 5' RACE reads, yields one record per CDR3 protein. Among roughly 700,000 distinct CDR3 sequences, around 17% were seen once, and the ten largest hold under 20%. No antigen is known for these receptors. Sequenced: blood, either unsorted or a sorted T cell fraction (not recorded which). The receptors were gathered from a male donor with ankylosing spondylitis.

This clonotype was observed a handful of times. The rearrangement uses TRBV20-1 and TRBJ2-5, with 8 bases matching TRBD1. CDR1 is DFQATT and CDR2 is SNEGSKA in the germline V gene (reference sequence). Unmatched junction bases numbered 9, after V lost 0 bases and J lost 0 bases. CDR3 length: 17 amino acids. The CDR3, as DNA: TGCAGTGCTAGAGACCCCGCCCGGACAGGGTACCAAGAGACCCAGTACTTC. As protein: CSARDPARTGYQETQYF.

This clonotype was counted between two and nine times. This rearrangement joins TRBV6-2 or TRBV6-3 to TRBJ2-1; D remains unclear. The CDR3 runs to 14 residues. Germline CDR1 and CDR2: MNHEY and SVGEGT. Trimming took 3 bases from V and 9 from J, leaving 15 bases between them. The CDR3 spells CASSYEPPIGEQFF. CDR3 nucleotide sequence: TGTGCCAGCAGTTATGAACCCCCCATCGGTGAGCAGTTCTTC.

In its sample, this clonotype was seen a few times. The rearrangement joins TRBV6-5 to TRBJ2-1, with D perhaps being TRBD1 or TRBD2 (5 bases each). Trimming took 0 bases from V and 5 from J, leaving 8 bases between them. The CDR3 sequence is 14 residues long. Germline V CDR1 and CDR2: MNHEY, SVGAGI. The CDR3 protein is CASSYSGDHNEQFF. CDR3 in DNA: TGTGCCAGCAGTTACTCGGGGGACCACAATGAGCAGTTCTTC.

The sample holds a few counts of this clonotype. The CDR3 DNA reads as TGCAGCCCATGGGGAAACTATGGCTACACCTTC. It is translated as CSPWGNYGYTF. V gene TRBV20-1 combines with J gene TRBJ1-2, with D unclear. Germline-derived CDR1 and CDR2 are DFQATT and SNEGSKA (reference sequence). The CDR3 is made up of 11 amino acids.

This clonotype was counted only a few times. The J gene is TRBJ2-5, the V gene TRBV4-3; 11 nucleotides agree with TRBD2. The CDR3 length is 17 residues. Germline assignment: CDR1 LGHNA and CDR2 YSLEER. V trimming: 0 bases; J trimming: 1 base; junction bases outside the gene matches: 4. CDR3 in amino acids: CASSQDGLAGTQETQYF. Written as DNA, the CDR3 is TGCGCCAGCAGCCAAGACGGACTAGCGGGTACCCAAGAGACCCAGTACTTC.

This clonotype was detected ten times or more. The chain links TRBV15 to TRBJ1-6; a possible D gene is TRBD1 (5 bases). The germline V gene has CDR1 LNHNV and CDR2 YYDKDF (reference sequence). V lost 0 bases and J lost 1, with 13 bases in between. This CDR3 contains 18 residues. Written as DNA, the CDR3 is TGTGCCACCAGCAGAGAGGGGGGTAAGAGGTCCTATAATTCACCCCTCCACTTT. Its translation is CATSREGGKRSYNSPLHF.

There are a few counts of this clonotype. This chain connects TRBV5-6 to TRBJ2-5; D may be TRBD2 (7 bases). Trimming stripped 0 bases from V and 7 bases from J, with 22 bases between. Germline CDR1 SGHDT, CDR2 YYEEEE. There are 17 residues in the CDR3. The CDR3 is CASSLVARGGPEGTQYF. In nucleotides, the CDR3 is TGTGCCAGCAGCTTGGTGGCAAGGGGGGGACCCGAGGGGACCCAGTACTTC.

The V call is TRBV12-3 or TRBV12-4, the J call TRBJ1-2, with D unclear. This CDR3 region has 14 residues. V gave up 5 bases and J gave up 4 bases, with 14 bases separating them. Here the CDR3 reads CASSPLGGRYGYTF. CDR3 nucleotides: TGTGCCAGCAGTCCCCTTGGCGGGCGCTATGGCTACACCTTC.

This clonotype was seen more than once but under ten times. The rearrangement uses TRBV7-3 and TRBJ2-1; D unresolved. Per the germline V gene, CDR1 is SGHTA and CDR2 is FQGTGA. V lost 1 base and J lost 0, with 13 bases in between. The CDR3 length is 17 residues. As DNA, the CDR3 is TGTGCCAGCAGCTTAATAGGCGGAGACCCCTCCTACAATGAGCAGTTCTTC. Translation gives CASSLIGGDPSYNEQFF.

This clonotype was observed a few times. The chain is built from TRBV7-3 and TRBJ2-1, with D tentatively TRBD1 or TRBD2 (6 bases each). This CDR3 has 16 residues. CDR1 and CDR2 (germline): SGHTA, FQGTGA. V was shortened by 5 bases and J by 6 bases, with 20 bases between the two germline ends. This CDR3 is CASSPNPLGGRNEQFF. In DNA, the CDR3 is TGTGCCAGCAGCCCCAACCCCCTGGGGGGCCGCAATGAGCAGTTCTTC.

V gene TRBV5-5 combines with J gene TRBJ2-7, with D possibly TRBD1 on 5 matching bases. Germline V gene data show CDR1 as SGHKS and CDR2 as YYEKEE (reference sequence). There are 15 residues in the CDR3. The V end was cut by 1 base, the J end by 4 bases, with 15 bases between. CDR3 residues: CASSLLGLPGYEQYF. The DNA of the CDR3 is TGTGCCAGCAGCTTGCTGGGTCTCCCAGGGTACGAGCAGTACTTC.

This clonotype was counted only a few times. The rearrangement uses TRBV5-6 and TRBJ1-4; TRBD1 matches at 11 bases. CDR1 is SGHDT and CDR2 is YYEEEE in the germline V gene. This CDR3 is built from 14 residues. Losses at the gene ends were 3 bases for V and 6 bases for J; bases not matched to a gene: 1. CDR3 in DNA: TGTGCCAGCAGCTCGGACAGGGGGCATGAAAAACTGTTTTTT. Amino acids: CASSSDRGHEKLFF.

CDR3 residues: CASSIGEAGEQYF. The CDR3 DNA sequence: TGTGCCAGCAGTATAGGGGAGGCCGGCGAGCAGTACTTC. This sequence joins TRBV12-3 or TRBV12-4 and TRBJ2-7; perhaps TRBD2 as D (6 bases). CDR3 length: 13 amino acids. Trimming took 5 bases from V and 6 from J, leaving 14 bases between them.

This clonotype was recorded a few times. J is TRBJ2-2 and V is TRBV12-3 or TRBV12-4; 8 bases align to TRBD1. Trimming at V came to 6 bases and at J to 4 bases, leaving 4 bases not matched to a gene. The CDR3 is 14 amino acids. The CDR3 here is CASSETGATGELFF. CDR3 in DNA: TGTGCCAGCAGCGAGACAGGGGCCACCGGGGAGCTGTTTTTT.